The 22 T cell receptor beta chains presented below share a single source sample, sequenced in a study of shared clonotypes between healthy human individuals. This table comes from immunoSEQ multiplex PCR, and its TCRdb copy is limited to in-frame clones, with some not included. The repertoire has around 700,000 clones, about two thirds of them found once; the top ten carry approximately 1.8%. The sequencing sample was made of memory CD4+ T cells sorted from blood. Subset here: CD45RA-negative fraction. The source of these receptors is a woman in her 30s in good health.

A few counts support this clone. This chain links TRBV7-9 with TRBJ2-5; no definite D call. The CDR3 is 14 amino acids. Trimming shortened V by 5 bases and J by 4 bases, and 14 bases separated the two germline ends. The V gene's germline CDR1 is SEHNR and CDR2 FQNEAQ (reference sequence). The CDR3 sequence: CASSPRTETETQYF. The DNA for the CDR3 is TGTGCCAGCAGCCCCCGGACGGAGACAGAGACCCAGTACTTC.

The rearrangement uses TRBV10-2 and TRBJ2-7; 12 bases fit TRBD2. In germline, CDR1 is WSHSY, CDR2 SAAADI. The CDR3 is 21 residues long. V shed 4 bases and J 4 bases; nucleotides not matched to a gene: 23. CDR3 nucleotides: TGCGCCAGCAGTGCCTTGCCAGGACTAGCGGGACCGCAGAGGGGGGTATACGAGCAGTACTTC. Translating it yields CASSALPGLAGPQRGVYEQYF.

This rearrangement joins TRBV2 to TRBJ2-7; 14 nucleotides match TRBD2. From germline, CDR1 is SNHLY and CDR2 FYNNEI. The CDR3 totals 15 residues. V gave up 8 bases and J gave up 5 bases; unmatched junction bases: 8. The CDR3 nucleotides read TGTGCCAGCGCCGGACTAGCGGGAGGTAAAGACGAGCAGTACTTC. This translates into CASAGLAGGKDEQYF.

The chain combines TRBV11-2 with TRBJ2-7; D might be TRBD1 (6 bases). V was pared by 5 bases and J by 2 bases, with 13 bases between. Germline V gives CDR1 SGHAT, CDR2 FQNNGV. The CDR3 is 14 residues long. In DNA, the CDR3 is TGTGCCAGCAGCCTGACGACAGGACCCTACGAGCAGTACTTC. The encoded protein is CASSLTTGPYEQYF.

The genes are TRBV5-6 and TRBJ2-1; perhaps TRBD2 as D (5 bases). Looked up from germline, CDR1 is SGHDT and CDR2 is YYEEEE. The V end lost 4 bases, the J end lost 5 bases, and 13 bases lay between the germline ends. The CDR3 is made up of 14 amino acids. The CDR3 DNA follows: TGTGCCAGCAGCCCGGGGTACCCTAACAATGAGCAGTTCTTC. Translated: CASSPGYPNNEQFF.

This rearrangement joins TRBV7-3 to TRBJ2-1; D may correspond to TRBD1 or TRBD2 (5 bases each). The CDR3 spans 13 residues. Germline assignment: CDR1 SGHTA and CDR2 FQGTGA. V lost 5 bases to trimming and J lost 7 bases, with 12 bases between them. The CDR3 nucleotides read TGTGCCAGCAGCGAGGGGAAAGGAAATGAGCAGTTCTTC. Protein sequence: CASSEGKGNEQFF.

This chain joins TRBV4-1 and TRBJ2-2; TRBD1 matches 7 bases. V shed 4 bases, J shed 1 base, and the junction held 9 bases outside the gene matches. This CDR3 comprises 17 residues. Germline-derived CDR1 and CDR2 are MGHRA and YSYEKL. The CDR3 loop reads CASSRESGQVNTGELFF. The CDR3 DNA reads TGCGCCAGCAGCCGGGAGAGCGGACAGGTGAACACCGGGGAGCTGTTTTTT.

The chain carries TRBV6-5 and TRBJ1-2; 10 nucleotides match TRBD1. From germline, CDR1 is MNHEY and CDR2 SVGAGI. V was pared by 2 bases and J by 8 bases, with 5 bases of the junction left unmatched. The CDR3 has 14 residues. The CDR3 here is CASSYRTGGSGYTF. In DNA, the CDR3 is TGTGCCAGCAGTTACAGGACAGGGGGATCGGGCTACACCTTC.

The V call is TRBV7-9, the J call TRBJ2-1; 10 bases fit TRBD2. After removal of 4 bases from V and 8 bases from J, the junction contained 8 bases not matched to a gene. Germline V gene sequence: CDR1 SEHNR, CDR2 FQNEAQ (reference sequence). The CDR3 sequence is 15 residues long. CDR3 sequence (DNA): TGTGCCAGCAGCTCCAAAGGGAGCGGGGGGGATGAGCAGTTCTTC. Translation: CASSSKGSGGDEQFF. Drawing the rest from reference TRBV7-9 and TRBJ2-1, the complete variable domain is DTGVSQNPRHKITKRGQNVTFRCDPISEHNRLYWYRQTLGQGPEFLTYFQNEAQLEKSRLLSDRFSAERPKGSFSTLEIQRTEQGDSAMYLCASSSKGSGGDEQFFGPGTRLTVL.

The rearrangement uses TRBV28 and TRBJ2-7; TRBD1 matches 10 bases. Looked up from germline, CDR1 is MDHEN and CDR2 is SYDVKM. J lost 7 bases, V lost 4 bases, and 7 bases had no gene match. The CDR3 covers 14 residues. The CDR3 DNA follows: TGTGCCAGCAGTTGGGGGACAGGGGTGTCGGAGCAGTACTTC. This translates into CASSWGTGVSEQYF.

This chain links TRBV11-2 with TRBJ1-2, with 8 bases fitting TRBD1. The V gene's germline CDR1 is SGHAT and CDR2 FQNNGV. This CDR3 is 16 amino acids long. The junction had 19 bases not matched to a gene; V was cut back by 4 bases and J by 12 bases. The CDR3 DNA is TGTGCCAGCAGCTCCGCCGGGAGGACAGGGATTGTTTGGGACACCTTC. It yields the protein CASSSAGRTGIVWDTF. The full variable domain, completed using reference TRBV11-2 and TRBJ1-2, is EAGVAQSPRYKIIEKRQSVAFWCNPISGHATLYWYQQILGQGPKLLIQFQNNGVVDDSQLPKDRFSAERLKGVDSTLKIQPAKLEDSAVYLCASSSAGRTGIVWDTFGSGTRLTVV.

The chain combines TRBV5-1 with TRBJ1-2; TRBD1 matches 11 bases. CDR3 length: 15 residues. CDR1 and CDR2 (germline): SGHRS, YFSETQ. The trim removed 3 bases at V and 6 bases at J, leaving 7 bases unmatched. The CDR3 DNA reads TGCGCCAGCAGCTCCGGGACAGGGGGACAGAATGGCTACACCTTC. It codes for CASSSGTGGQNGYTF.

The V gene is TRBV14, the J gene TRBJ2-2; 7 bases are shared with TRBD2. Germline V gene sequence: CDR1 SGHDN, CDR2 FVKESK. Unmatched junction bases numbered 6, after V lost 1 base and J lost 4 bases. CDR3 length: 16 amino acids. The CDR3 loop reads CASSQVREGVTGELFF. CDR3 DNA sequence: TGTGCCAGCAGCCAAGTAAGGGAGGGAGTCACCGGGGAGCTGTTTTTT.

The chain has TRBV11-2 and TRBJ2-7, with 7 bases that match TRBD2. Germline CDR1 reads SGHAT; CDR2 reads FQNNGV. CDR3 length equals 14 residues. The ends lost 1 base at V and 2 bases at J; junction bases unmatched: 2. The CDR3 region is CASSLAGGTYEQYF. The CDR3 region has the DNA TGTGCCAGCAGCTTAGCGGGAGGAACCTACGAGCAGTACTTC.

V gene TRBV2 combines with J gene TRBJ2-1, with TRBD2 matching 10 bases. V trimming: 6 bases; J trimming: 10 bases; junction bases outside the gene matches: 6. Per germline, CDR1 SNHLY and CDR2 FYNNEI. CDR3 length: 13 amino acids. In DNA form, the CDR3 reads TGTGCCAGCAGCGGATTACTAGCGGGAGAGCAGTTCTTC. Protein: CASSGLLAGEQFF.

J is TRBJ1-4 and V is TRBV27; TRBD1 is a possible D gene (5 bases). Trimming removed 5 bases from V and 8 bases from J, with 12 bases in between. The germline V gene has CDR1 MNHEY and CDR2 SMNVEV (reference sequence). This CDR3 region has 13 residues. The CDR3 spells CASSRRGLEKLFF. CDR3 DNA sequence: TGTGCCAGCAGTCGTAGGGGTTTGGAAAAACTGTTTTTT.

The chain employs TRBV29-1 and TRBJ2-7; no firm D call. V gave up 4 bases and J gave up 2 bases, with 18 bases separating them. The CDR3 consists of 15 residues. Germline lookup yields CDR1 SQVTM and CDR2 ANQGSEA. CDR3 sequence (DNA): TGCAGCGTTGTACCCCGCCTGCACCCTCCCTACGAGCAGTACTTC. Translating it yields CSVVPRLHPPYEQYF.

The chain couples TRBV2 to TRBJ2-4; TRBD2 matches at 7 bases. Germline CDR1 and CDR2: SNHLY and FYNNEI. V trimming: 3 bases; J trimming: 3 bases; junction bases outside the gene matches: 5. The CDR3 is 15 residues long. The CDR3 DNA reads TGTGCCAGCAGTGACCGGGCTAGCGGCAAAAACATTCAGTACTTC. This codes for CASSDRASGKNIQYF.

The V gene is TRBV7-3, the J gene TRBJ1-1; D gene unclear. Germline CDR1 is SGHTA and CDR2 is FQGTGA. The CDR3 spans 14 residues. V was cut by 2 bases and J by 5 bases, with 12 bases left in between. The CDR3 spells CASSLHAAVTEAFF. The CDR3 coding sequence is TGTGCCAGCAGCTTACATGCGGCGGTTACTGAAGCTTTCTTT.

The sample holds one count of this clone. The CDR3 region has the DNA TGTGCCAGCTCACCGATTAGCGGGAGCGGGGCAGATACGCAGTATTTT. Its translation: CASSPISGSGADTQYF. The J gene is TRBJ2-3, the V gene TRBV18; 9 bases align to TRBD2. CDR3 size: 16 residues. The V gene's germline CDR1 is KGHSH and CDR2 LQKENI. V was pared by 3 bases and J by 4 bases, with 8 bases of the junction left unmatched.

The rearrangement links TRBV20-1 to TRBJ2-7; D not certain. CDR1 is DFQATT and CDR2 is SNEGSKA in the germline V gene (reference sequence). The CDR3 totals 11 residues. The V gene lost 6 bases and the J gene lost 6 bases, with 12 bases spanning the gap. The CDR3 DNA reads TGCAGTGCCGAAACAGTGGGCGAGCAGTACTTC. It specifies CSAETVGEQYF.

The V gene is TRBV2, the J gene TRBJ2-7; 9 positions agree with TRBD1. CDR3 length equals 17 residues. The germline V gene has CDR1 SNHLY and CDR2 FYNNEI. V lost 4 bases and J lost 0; bases outside the gene matches: 10. DNA for the CDR3: TGTGCCAGCAGTGGGCGGAGACAGGGGGAGAGCTCCTACGAGCAGTACTTC. This sequence encodes CASSGRRQGESSYEQYF.